This T cell receptor (beta chain) came from a study of CD8 T cells in Susac syndrome. V shed 0 bases and J shed 0 bases, with 3 bases lying between them. Germline CDR1 and CDR2: MGHRA and YSYEKL. The CDR3 spans 14 residues. CD8+ and CD4+ T cells from blood underwent TCR beta sequencing. Isolation of CD8+ and CD4+ T cells was performed negatively, whereas enrichment of TEMRA cells was done by FACS. RNA in amounts of roughly 0.5 to 1 ug was reverse transcribed with random hexamers. A multiplex approach, immunoSEQ multiplex PCR, amplified TCR beta CDR3 across 54 Vbeta and 13 Jbeta. TCRdb used MiXCR to reprocess the immunoSEQ multiplex PCR reads, holding one entry per CDR3 protein. The table lists 100,000 to 150,000 distinct CDR3 sequences, roughly 94% of them singletons. This clonotype was found once.

The sequence was obtained from a human donor with multiple sclerosis. Input material: CD4+ T cells from PBMCs. This chain connects TRBV4-1 to TRBJ2-4; D is undetermined. CDR3 region: CASSQESAKNIQYF. As DNA, the CDR3 is TGCGCCAGCAGCCAAGAATCAGCCAAAAACATTCAGTACTTC.